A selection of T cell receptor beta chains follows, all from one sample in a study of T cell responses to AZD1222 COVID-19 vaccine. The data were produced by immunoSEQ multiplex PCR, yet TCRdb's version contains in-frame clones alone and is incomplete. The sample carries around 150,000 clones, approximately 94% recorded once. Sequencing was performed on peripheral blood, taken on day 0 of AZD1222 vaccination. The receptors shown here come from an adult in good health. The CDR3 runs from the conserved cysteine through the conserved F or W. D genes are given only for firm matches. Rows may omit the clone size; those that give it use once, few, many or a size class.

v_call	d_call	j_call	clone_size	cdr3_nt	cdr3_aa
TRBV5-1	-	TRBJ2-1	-	TGCGCCAGCAGCCTGAGAGGGGGGAGCTCCTACAATGAGCAGTTCTTC	CASSLRGGSSYNEQFF
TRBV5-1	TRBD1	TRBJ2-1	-	TGCGCCAGCAGCCTCGGACAGGGTTCGCGCAATGAGCAGTTCTTC	CASSLGQGSRNEQFF
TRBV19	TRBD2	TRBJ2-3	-	TGTGCCAGTAGCCACCCTAGCGGACGCACAGATACGCAGTATTTT	CASSHPSGRTDTQYF
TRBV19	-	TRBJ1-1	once	TGTGCCAGTAGGCCGACAGCCATGAACACTGAAGCTTTCTTT	CASRPTAMNTEAFF
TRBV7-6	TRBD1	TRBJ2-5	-	TGTGCCAGCAGCTTAGCAGGGGGCGGCGAGACCCAGTACTTC	CASSLAGGGETQYF
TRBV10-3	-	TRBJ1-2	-	TGTGCCATCCTCCTCAGGGACCCCAACTATGGCTACACCTTC	CAILLRDPNYGYTF
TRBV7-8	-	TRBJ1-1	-	TGTGCCAGCAGCCTAGGACAGATCACTGAAGCTTTCTTT	CASSLGQITEAFF
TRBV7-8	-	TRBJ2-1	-	TGTGCCAGCAGCTTAGGGCTAGCCCCCAGGTACAATGAGCAGTTCTTC	CASSLGLAPRYNEQFF
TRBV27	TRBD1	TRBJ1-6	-	TGTGCCAGCAGTACCGACAGGGGGCGAAATTCACCCCTCCACTTT	CASSTDRGRNSPLHF
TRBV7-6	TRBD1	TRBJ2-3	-	TGTGCCAGCAGCTTCTCCACCGACAGGGGAGATACGCAGTATTTT	CASSFSTDRGDTQYF
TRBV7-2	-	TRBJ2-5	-	TGTGCCAGCAGCCCGGGGATGGGAGAGACCCAGTACTTC	CASSPGMGETQYF
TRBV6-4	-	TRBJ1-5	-	TGTGCCAGCAGTGACGGGGGACCTAGCAATCAGCCCCAGCATTTT	CASSDGGPSNQPQHF
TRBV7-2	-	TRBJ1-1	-	TGTGCCAGCAGCATAGCCAGGGCGGTCGGCACTGAAGCTTTCTTT	CASSIARAVGTEAFF
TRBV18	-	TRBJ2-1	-	TGTGCCAGCTCACCAGGGACGGTCACCAATGAGCAGTTCTTC	CASSPGTVTNEQFF
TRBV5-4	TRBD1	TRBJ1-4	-	TGTGCCAGCAGCCTTCAAACCGGGACAGGGACTGAAAAACTGTTTTTT	CASSLQTGTGTEKLFF
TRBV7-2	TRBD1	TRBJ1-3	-	TGTGCCAGCAGCACGAATACAGGGGGTGAGAGAAACACCATATATTTT	CASSTNTGGERNTIYF
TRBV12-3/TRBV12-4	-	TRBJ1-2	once	TGTGCCAGCAGTCAACAGGGAAACTATGGCTACACCTTC	CASSQQGNYGYTF
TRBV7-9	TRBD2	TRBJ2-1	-	TGTGCCAGCAGCGCCTACATCGGGGGGGCCAGCAATGAGCAGTTCTTC	CASSAYIGGASNEQFF
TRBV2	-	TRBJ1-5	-	TGTGCCAGCAGTGAAGAGGGGGTTTTTGTTGGGCGGGATCAGCCCCAGCATTTT	CASSEEGVFVGRDQPQHF
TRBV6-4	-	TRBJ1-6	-	TGTGCCAGCAGTGAAGGTTCCGTTTATAATTCACCCCTCCACTTT	CASSEGSVYNSPLHF
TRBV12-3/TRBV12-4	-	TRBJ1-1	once	TGTGCCAGCAGTCCAATACTGAACACTGAAGCTTTCTTT	CASSPILNTEAFF
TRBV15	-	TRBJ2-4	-	TGTGCCACCAGCCCAGGAGGGCCGAGTCGGAACATTCAGTACTTC	CATSPGGPSRNIQYF
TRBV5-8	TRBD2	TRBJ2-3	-	TGTGCCAGCAGCTTGGTATCTAGCGGCTTAAACACAGATACGCAGTATTTT	CASSLVSSGLNTDTQYF
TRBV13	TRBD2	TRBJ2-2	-	TGTGCCAGCAGCTCCATGACTAGCGGGAGTGTGTACACCGGGGAGCTGTTTTTT	CASSSMTSGSVYTGELFF
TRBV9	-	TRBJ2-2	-	TGTGCCAGCAGCGTAGAAATCGGACTAATGAACACCGGGGAGCTGTTTTTT	CASSVEIGLMNTGELFF
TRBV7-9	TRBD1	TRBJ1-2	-	TGTGCCAGCAGCTTGCCGGGACAGGGGGCAGGGGGCTACACCTTC	CASSLPGQGAGGYTF
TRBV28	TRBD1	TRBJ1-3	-	TGTGCCAGCAGTTTTCCAGGGGGGTCCGGAAACACCATATATTTT	CASSFPGGSGNTIYF
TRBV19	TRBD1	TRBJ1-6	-	TGTGCCAGTACCTGGGACAGAACTTTTAATTCACCCCTCCACTTT	CASTWDRTFNSPLHF
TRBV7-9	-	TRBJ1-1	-	TGTGCCAGCAGCTTAGTAAGAGCAGCATCGTTT	CASSLVRAASF
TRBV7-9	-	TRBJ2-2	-	TGTGCCAGCAGCTCCGGGACACTGAACACCGGGGAGCTGTTTTTT	CASSSGTLNTGELFF
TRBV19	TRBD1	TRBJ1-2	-	TGTGCCAGTAGTACAAGACAACAGGGGAACTATGGCTACACCTTC	CASSTRQQGNYGYTF
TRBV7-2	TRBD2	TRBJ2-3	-	TGTGCCAGCAGCTTAGGGGGATGGGGACTAGCGGGAGATACGCAGTATTTT	CASSLGGWGLAGDTQYF